These 14 T cell receptor beta chains were sequenced from one sample in a study of T cells in Graves' hyperthyroidism and ophthalmopathy. What was amplified from RNA transcripts were TCR beta CDR3 regions. First-round RT-PCR targeting the TCR CDR3 was performed with the HTBI primer set. TCRdb re-analysed the multiplex PCR reads in MiXCR, keeping a single row per CDR3 protein. The table shows nearly 600,000 distinct CDR3 sequences, with 11% to 15% occurring only once. Specimen: blood. All receptors derive from a woman younger than 45 with Graves' hyperthyroidism that later progressed to Graves' ophthalmopathy.

This clonotype appeared once. A clone one base away is much larger, so this may be a read error. This chain connects TRBV27 to TRBJ2-3; 7 bases map to TRBD2. Germline lookup yields CDR1 MNHEY and CDR2 SMNVEV (reference sequence). This CDR3 has 14 residues. CDR3 region: CASSLGGFTGTQYF. CDR3 in DNA: TGTGCCAGCAGTTTGGGGGGGTTCACAGGTACGCAGTATTTT.

This clonotype was found many times. DNA of the CDR3: TGCAGTGCCCCATGGGAGGGTAGCTCCTACGAGCAGTACTTC. The encoded protein is CSAPWEGSSYEQYF. The chain uses TRBV20-1 and TRBJ2-7; 7 nucleotides match TRBD2. This CDR3 is built from 14 residues. Unmatched junction bases numbered 8, after V lost 6 bases and J lost 0 bases. Germline V gene lookup returns CDR1 DFQATT and CDR2 SNEGSKA (reference sequence).

This clonotype was counted many times. A read error is possible here, since a much larger clone lies one base away. This sequence joins TRBV27 and TRBJ2-2; D unresolved. Trimming removed 6 bases at V and 0 bases at J, with 2 bases between. This CDR3 contains 12 residues. The germline CDR1 and CDR2 sequences are MNHEY and SMNVEV (reference sequence). CDR3 coding DNA: TGTGCCAGCAGGCCGAACACCGGGGAGCTGTTTTTT. Protein: CASRPNTGELFF.

At least ten counts were recorded for this clonotype. The rearrangement joins TRBV20-1 to TRBJ2-1, with D maybe TRBD2 (5 bases). The CDR3 is made up of 16 amino acids. Trimming stripped 6 bases from V and 2 bases from J, with 20 bases between. Germline loops: CDR1 DFQATT, CDR2 SNEGSKA (reference sequence). The CDR3 sequence: CSALTRVGRTYNEQFF. CDR3 bases: TGCAGTGCCCTCACAAGGGTGGGGAGAACCTACAATGAGCAGTTCTTC.

This clonotype was seen repeatedly, ten times or more. The genes are TRBV6-1 and TRBJ2-1; D unresolved. CDR1 is MNHNS, CDR2 SASEGT, per germline. The V end lost 2 bases, the J end lost 9 bases, and 20 bases lay between the germline ends. This CDR3 is built from 16 residues. The DNA for the CDR3 is TGTGCCAGCAGTGAAAGGGCGATGTGGGTTGGCGGTGAGCAGTTCTTC. This gives the protein CASSERAMWVGGEQFF.

There are many counts of this clonotype. The chain recombines TRBV6-5 with TRBJ2-7, with 9 positions matching TRBD2. The V and J ends lost 0 bases and 0 bases, in that order; junction bases with no gene match: 3. This CDR3 has 16 amino acids. Looked up from germline, CDR1 is MNHEY and CDR2 is SVGAGI. CDR3 DNA sequence: TGTGCCAGCAGTTACTCGGCTAGCGGGGTCTCCTACGAGCAGTACTTC. Translation: CASSYSASGVSYEQYF.

At least ten counts were recorded for this clonotype. The CDR3 sequence: CASSPPSRGQGEQYF. The CDR3 DNA reads as TGTGCCAGCTCACCACCGAGCCGGGGTCAGGGCGAGCAGTACTTC. The chain employs TRBV18 and TRBJ2-7, with D perhaps TRBD1 or TRBD2 (5 bases each). Germline V gene data show CDR1 as KGHSH and CDR2 as LQKENI. This CDR3 comprises 15 residues. V was cut by 0 bases and J by 6 bases, with 15 bases left in between.

Note on this clonotype: In this CDR3 the conserved last residue, phenylalanine or tryptophan, is missing, so a read error is likely. This chain uses TRBV24-1 with TRBJ2-2; 8 positions agree with TRBD2. Per germline, CDR1 KGHDR and CDR2 SFDVKD. The CDR3 totals 17 residues. Trimming cost V 5 bases and J 4 bases; bases outside gene matches: 11. CDR3 nucleotides: TGTGCCACCAGTGGATCGGCCAGCGGGAGTGTCACCGGGGAGCTGTTTCTT. As protein: CATSGSASGSVTGELFL.

This clonotype occurred many times. Here the CDR3 reads CASSLAGTGHQPQHF. CDR3 bases: TGTGCCAGCAGCCTGGCCGGGACAGGGCATCAGCCCCAGCATTTT. The gene calls are TRBV2 and TRBJ1-5; 9 bases fit TRBD1. CDR3 length: 15 residues. Germline V gives CDR1 SNHLY, CDR2 FYNNEI. V dropped 6 bases and J dropped 5; count of bases not matched to a gene: 8.

In regard to this clonotype: The junction does not match germline at one end; this may be a read error. The J gene is TRBJ2-5, the V gene TRBV12-5; D is perhaps TRBD1 (5 bases). CDR1 and CDR2 from the germline V gene are LGHNT and FRNRAP. The CDR3 consists of 14 residues. The CDR3 here is CASGMEQGDETRYF. CDR3 in DNA: TGTGCTAGTGGTATGGAGCAGGGTGATGAGACCCGGTACTTC.

This clonotype was detected many times. The chain couples TRBV18 to TRBJ1-2; no firm D call. CDR1 and CDR2 from the germline V gene are KGHSH and LQKENI. Trimming left V 2 bases short and J 5 bases short, with 15 bases between. This CDR3 spans 15 amino acids. DNA of the CDR3: TGTGCCAGCTCACCAAATCCCGGAGTTGGTTATGGCTACACCTTC. This codes for CASSPNPGVGYGYTF.

This clonotype came up many times. V gene TRBV11-3 combines with J gene TRBJ2-7; tentative D call: TRBD1 (5 bases). The CDR3 runs to 14 residues. Trimming took 7 bases from V and 0 from J, leaving 13 bases between them. The V gene's germline CDR1 is SGHNT and CDR2 YENEEA. The CDR3 bases are TGTGCCAGCAAAGTCAGGGCGGCCTCCTACGAGCAGTACTTC. Translated, it gives CASKVRAASYEQYF. Drawing the rest from reference TRBV11-3 and TRBJ2-7, the complete variable domain is EAGVVQSPRYKIIEKKQPVAFWCNPISGHNTLYWYLQNLGQGPELLIRYENEEAVDDSQLPKDRFSAERLKGVDSTLKIQPAELGDSAVYLCASKVRAASYEQYFGPGTRLTVT.

At least ten counts were recorded for this clonotype. V gene TRBV19 combines with J gene TRBJ2-5; 14 bases are shared with TRBD2. Unmatched junction bases numbered 7, after V lost 6 bases and J lost 4 bases. The CDR3 extends over 16 amino acids. Germline V gives CDR1 LNHDA, CDR2 SQIVND (reference sequence). The CDR3 coding sequence is TGTGCCAGTAGACTCGGACTAGCGGGAGGTCGAGAGACCCAGTACTTC. Amino acids: CASRLGLAGGRETQYF.

The chain uses TRBV4-1 and TRBJ2-7; the match to TRBD2 covers 11 bases. After removal of 2 bases from V and 4 bases from J, the junction contained 4 bases not matched to a gene. The germline V gene encodes CDR1 MGHRA and CDR2 YSYEKL. The CDR3 is made up of 15 amino acids. CDR3 amino acids: CASSQNLAGGYEQYF. In nucleotides, the CDR3 is TGCGCCAGCAGCCAAAATCTAGCGGGAGGATACGAGCAGTACTTC.